This T cell receptor (beta chain) is drawn from a study of patients and donors after allogeneic stem cell transplantation. MiXCR, applied by TCRdb to the RT-PCR reads, yields one record per CDR3 protein. This sample has hundreds of thousands of distinct CDR3 sequences; 16% occur once, and the top ten carry about 7%. This CDR3 comprises 17 residues. J lost 4 bases, V lost 4 bases, and 13 bases had no gene match. Germline CDR1 SGDLS, CDR2 YYNGEE. This clonotype turned up a few times. Sample: blood, either unsorted or a sorted T cell fraction (not recorded which). The clonotype was recovered from a human donor who was either an allogeneic HSCT recipient or a stem cell or donor lymphocyte infusion donor (not recorded which). It is not recorded whose cells these are; they may come from a transplant donor. J is TRBJ1-3 and V is TRBV9, with 8 bases aligning to TRBD1. The CDR3 nucleotides are TGTGCCAGCAGCCGAGAACAGGGGGTTCGGTCGGGAAACACCATATATTTT. Translating it yields CASSREQGVRSGNTIYF.